This T cell receptor (beta chain) was retrieved from a study of blood T cell repertoires in COVID-19. Study overall: The analysed material was cDNA or gDNA that came from T cells, B-cell-depleted T cells, or PBMCs.

The CDR3 covers 16 residues. Germline loops: CDR1 LGHDT, CDR2 YNNKEL (reference sequence). The ends lost 0 bases at V and 6 bases at J; junction bases unmatched: 5. Followed longitudinally, the Seattle patients had been enrolled during active infection. Authors' analysis steps: Estimated nucleated cell counts came from reference gene primer amplification. The protocol was immunoSEQ multiplex PCR, while the TCRdb copy is restricted to in-frame clones and leaves out a portion. D and trimming were read from the DNA, whereas the V and J calls and clone size are those reported in that table. The data hold under 200,000 clones, with under 90% observed a single time.

This clonotype was sampled from a woman between 65 and 79 years old with COVID-19, enrolled during active disease. This rearrangement joins TRBV3-1 (or the pseudogene TRBV3-2) to TRBJ2-2; 9 bases line up with TRBD2. Sequences were obtained from peripheral blood. As DNA, the CDR3 is TGTGCCAGCAGCCAAGATTCGGGACTAGCCCCCGGGGAGCTGTTTTTT. The encoded protein is CASSQDSGLAPGELFF.